In its sample, the clone carrying this T cell receptor beta chain was seen many times. V lost 0 bases, J lost 6 bases, and 14 bases lay in between. This CDR3 is built from 15 residues. Germline-derived CDR1 and CDR2 are DFQATT and SNEGSKA (reference sequence). During its preparation, the TCRbeta library received unique molecular identifiers. One entry per CDR3 protein results from TCRdb running MiXCR on the PCR reads. The sample has around 680,000 distinct CDR3 sequences; about 15% are singletons. The sample comes from a study of T-cell reconstitution after alpha-beta-depleted transplantation in children.

The chain combines TRBV20-1 with TRBJ2-2; D may match TRBD1 or TRBD2 (5 bases each). The sequence was obtained from a human donor who donated a stem cell graft to a child with acute myeloid leukemia. The material sequenced was PBMCs from the stem cell graft donor, taken from the stem cell graft. Here the CDR3 DNA reads TGCAGTGCTAGAGAAAGGGGCAGGGACGCCGGGGAGCTGTTTTTT. Translated, it gives CSARERGRDAGELFF.